Listed here are 12 T cell receptor beta chains from one sample, sequenced in a study of blood T cell repertoires in COVID-19. TCRdb's copy holds only in-frame clones and misses some; the assay was immunoSEQ multiplex PCR. The sample carries about 220,000 clones, 88% recorded once. Specimen: PBMCs or T cells enriched from blood (not recorded which). These receptors all stem from a woman in her 30s who had recovered from COVID-19.

The CDR3 DNA is TGTGCCAGCAGCTTAAGCGGTACTTCCTACGAGCAGTACTTC. It is translated as CASSLSGTSYEQYF. V usage is TRBV7-3 and J usage is TRBJ2-7; D is unclear. Germline V gene sequence: CDR1 SGHTA, CDR2 FQGTGA. This CDR3 has 14 amino acids. Trimming took 1 base from V and 1 from J, leaving 8 bases between them.

The chain recombines TRBV30 with TRBJ1-1; 7 bases map to TRBD1. The germline CDR1 and CDR2 sequences are GTSNPN and SVGIG (reference sequence). There are 15 residues in the CDR3. V gave up 2 bases and J gave up 1 base; unmatched junction bases: 7. The CDR3 spells CAWSFPGTENTEAFF. CDR3 DNA: TGTGCCTGGAGTTTTCCCGGGACAGAGAACACTGAAGCTTTCTTT. The full variable domain, completed using reference TRBV30 and TRBJ1-1, is SQTIHQWPATLVQPVGSPLSLECTVEGTSNPNLYWYRQAAGRGLQLLFYSVGIGQISSEVPQNLSASRPQDRQFILSSKKLLLSDSGFYLCAWSFPGTENTEAFFGQGTRLTVV.

This clone was recorded once. The V call is TRBV4-3, the J call TRBJ1-4; the D gene is possibly TRBD1 (5 bases). V lost 4 bases and J lost 4, with 10 bases in between. The CDR3 is 14 residues long. Germline CDR1 LGHNA, CDR2 YSLEER. CDR3 sequence (DNA): TGCGCCAGCAGCCCATGGGGGGGTAATGAAAAACTGTTTTTT. Its translation: CASSPWGGNEKLFF.

The chain has TRBV4-3 and TRBJ1-2; D is uncertain. CDR1 is LGHNA and CDR2 is YSLEER in the germline V gene. This CDR3 spans 15 amino acids. V lost 0 bases, J lost 4 bases, and 12 bases lay in between. DNA for the CDR3: TGCGCCAGCAGCCAAGAATACAGATCGGTCTATGGCTACACCTTC. This encodes CASSQEYRSVYGYTF.

Regarding this clone: A read error may produce the germline difference seen at one junction end. The gene calls are TRBV7-3 and TRBJ1-2; 9 bases align to TRBD1. Germline CDR1 is SGHTA and CDR2 is FQGTGA. The CDR3 totals 17 residues. CDR3 DNA sequence: TGTGCCAGCAGCATAACAGGGGGCGCGGGTTCTAACTATGGCTACACCTTC. Translating gives CASSITGGAGSNYGYTF. The full variable domain, with the rest looked up from reference TRBV7-3 and TRBJ1-2, is GAGVSQTPSNKVTEKGKYVELRCDPISGHTALYWYRQSLGQGPEFLIYFQGTGAADDSGLPNDRFFAVRPEGSVSTLKIQRTERGDSAVYLCASSITGGAGSNYGYTFGSGTRLTVV.

The rearrangement uses TRBV11-2 and TRBJ2-7; TRBD1 matches at 9 bases. The V gene end was trimmed by 5 bases and the J gene end by 3 bases; junction bases not matched to a gene: 14. This CDR3 is built from 17 residues. CDR1 SGHAT and CDR2 FQNNGV come from the germline V gene. The CDR3 DNA follows: TGTGCCAGCAGCCCCCTGGCTTTACCGGGACAGGGCTACGAGCAGTACTTC. Protein product: CASSPLALPGQGYEQYF.

This clone was observed a single time. This chain links TRBV18 with TRBJ1-6; TRBD1 agrees at 7 bases. This CDR3 is built from 15 residues. CDR1 and CDR2 from the germline V gene are KGHSH and LQKENI. V trimming: 4 bases; J trimming: 9 bases; junction bases outside the gene matches: 9. The CDR3 loop is CASSLPTGYSSPLHF. CDR3 sequence (DNA): TGTGCCAGCTCACTCCCGACAGGGTACTCTTCACCCCTCCACTTT.

The V and J genes are TRBV23-1 and TRBJ2-7; D not resolved. TRBV23-1 is reported as an ORF; its role is uncertain. CDR3 length equals 15 residues. Trimming removed 0 bases at V and 7 bases at J, with 16 bases between. CDR3 coding DNA: TGCGCCAGCAGTCAATCAGCCGGTGGTCTATGGGAGCAGTACTTC. Amino acid sequence: CASSQSAGGLWEQYF.

This clone was detected once. The chain joins TRBV3-1 (or the pseudogene TRBV3-2) to TRBJ1-4, with D perhaps matching TRBD1 (6 bases). Germline V gene data show CDR1 as LGHDT and CDR2 as YNNKEL (reference sequence). V was pared by 6 bases and J by 7 bases, with 9 bases between. This CDR3 is built from 12 residues. CDR3 loop: CASRLTGEKLFF. CDR3 bases: TGTGCCAGCAGATTGACAGGTGAAAAACTGTTTTTT.

The chain combines TRBV7-2 with TRBJ2-6, with TRBD1 as a possible D gene (6 bases). The CDR3 runs to 15 residues. V was pared by 5 bases and J by 2 bases, with 10 bases between. In germline, CDR1 is SGHTA, CDR2 FQGNSA. In DNA form, the CDR3 reads TGTGCCAGCAGCCCAGGGACAACTGGGGCCAACGTCCTGACTTTC. Residues: CASSPGTTGANVLTF.

The rearrangement uses TRBV7-2 and TRBJ1-2; D might be TRBD1 (6 bases). This CDR3 comprises 12 residues. Germline V CDR1 and CDR2: SGHTA, FQGNSA. The V and J ends lost 4 bases and 8 bases respectively, with 11 bases between them. Written as DNA, the CDR3 is TGTGCCAGCAGCTGGAACAGGGAGGGCTACACCTTC. Its protein is CASSWNREGYTF.

V and J are TRBV7-9 and TRBJ1-1; a possible D gene is TRBD1 (5 bases). V gave up 1 base and J gave up 5 bases, with 11 bases separating them. The germline CDR1 and CDR2 sequences are SEHNR and FQNEAQ (reference sequence). The CDR3 is made up of 14 amino acids. CDR3 DNA: TGTGCCAGCAGCTTAGAATCAGGGAGGACTGAAGCTTTCTTT. Its protein is CASSLESGRTEAFF.